This T cell receptor beta chain was captured by sequencing in a study of shared clonotypes between healthy human individuals. The study, taken as a whole, reports: Against clonotypes common to all four donors, non-shared ones had lower generation probabilities.

About this clone itself: Its antigen is undetermined.

Libraries were prepared by immunoSEQ multiplex PCR; TCRdb keeps only in-frame clonotypes and omits some of them. In the table there are approximately 2.1 million clones, approximately 93% of which are singletons. The CDR3 sequence is 13 residues long. From germline, CDR1 is SNHLY and CDR2 FYNNEI. Between the trimmed V and J ends, which lost 4 bases and 5 bases, there was a span of 8 bases. The source of this sequence is a man younger than 35 in good health. Some clones in this sample may be carry-over from other donors' samples. The genes are TRBV2 and TRBJ1-4, with a weak D call TRBD1 (6 bases). Sequenced material: naive CD4+ T cells from PBMCs. Described subset: CD45RA+ positively selected. This CDR3 is CASSGDRNEKLFF. The CDR3 DNA is TGTGCCAGCAGTGGAGACAGGAATGAAAAACTGTTTTTT.